A single sample gave rise to the 15 T cell receptor beta chains below, sequenced in a study of cytomegalovirus exposure and HLA in healthy donors (dated by TCRdb to between 2016 and 2019). Library generation was performed with the immunoSEQ multiplex PCR assay. Not all clones reach the TCRdb copy of this immuneACCESS table, which keeps in-frame sequences only. Checked studies attribute under half of the gap to unresolved V genes and leave the rest unexplained. The sample includes about 110,000 clones, with under 97% observed a single time. Of the sample, around 0.65% is held by the ten largest clones. The sample comprised PBMCs. Receptors were obtained from a woman younger than 30 in good health and CMV-seronegative.

The chain joins TRBV9 to TRBJ2-2; possibly TRBD2 for D (5 bases). Per germline, CDR1 SGDLS and CDR2 YYNGEE. CDR3 length equals 13 residues. V shed 0 bases and J shed 8 bases, with 8 bases lying between them. CDR3 DNA: TGTGCCAGCAGCGTAGTGACTACAGGGGAGCTGTTTTTT. Translation: CASSVVTTGELFF.

The chain links TRBV7-9 to TRBJ2-1; 10 nucleotides match TRBD2. Looked up from germline, CDR1 is SEHNR and CDR2 is FQNEAQ (reference sequence). This CDR3 has 16 residues. V shed 3 bases and J 1 base; nucleotides not matched to a gene: 3. In DNA form, the CDR3 reads TGTGCCAGCAGCTTCCCTAGCGGGGGATCCTACAATGAGCAGTTCTTC. Amino acid sequence: CASSFPSGGSYNEQFF.

The V and J genes are TRBV19 and TRBJ1-5; TRBD1 might be the D (6 bases). From germline, CDR1 is LNHDA and CDR2 SQIVND (reference sequence). The V gene lost 4 bases and the J gene lost 2 bases, with 9 bases spanning the gap. The CDR3 totals 14 residues. CDR3 amino acids: CASSTPGGNQPQHF. DNA for the CDR3: TGTGCCAGTAGTACCCCAGGGGGCAATCAGCCCCAGCATTTT.

The CDR3 region has the DNA TGTGCCAGCAGCTTAAGGGGACAGGGTTTAGGATACAATGAGCAGTTCTTC. Protein: CASSLRGQGLGYNEQFF. The V gene is TRBV11-3, the J gene TRBJ2-1, with TRBD1 matching 9 bases. CDR1 and CDR2 from the germline V gene are SGHNT and YENEEA. This CDR3 has 17 residues. J gave up 4 bases and V 2 bases, and 9 bases lay outside the gene matches.

The J gene is TRBJ1-2, the V gene TRBV6-5; TRBD1 agrees at 7 bases. Germline V CDR1 and CDR2: MNHEY, SVGAGI. This CDR3 region has 13 residues. V shed 2 bases, J shed 6 bases, and the junction held 3 bases outside the gene matches. CDR3 coding DNA: TGTGCCAGCAGTTACGAGGGGGCTGATGGCTACACCTTC. Its protein is CASSYEGADGYTF.

The V and J genes are TRBV5-1 and TRBJ2-5; 7 nucleotides match TRBD1. CDR3 length: 16 residues. Germline CDR1 SGHRS, CDR2 YFSETQ. Trimming at V came to 6 bases and at J to 4 bases, leaving 15 bases not matched to a gene. CDR3 amino acids: CASTRNSTGLVETQYF. CDR3 bases: TGCGCCAGCACCCGAAACTCGACAGGGTTAGTAGAGACCCAGTACTTC.

The chain carries TRBV6-5 and TRBJ1-2; no clear D gene. CDR3 length equals 13 residues. Trimming pared 2 bases from V and 4 bases from J, leaving 8 bases between. CDR1 and CDR2 (germline): MNHEY, SVGAGI. This chain's CDR3 is CASSYKAGYGYTF. DNA of the CDR3: TGTGCCAGCAGTTACAAAGCGGGCTATGGCTACACCTTC.

V gene TRBV7-9 combines with J gene TRBJ2-5; no definite D call. The ends were cut back, 4 bases at V and 4 bases at J, with 19 bases in the middle. The CDR3 runs to 16 residues. CDR1 SEHNR and CDR2 FQNEAQ come from the germline V gene (reference sequence). The CDR3 DNA reads as TGTGCCAGCAGCTCCCTGGCTCCTTCGAAGCGAGAGACCCAGTACTTC. This translates into CASSSLAPSKRETQYF.

The CDR3 here is CASSSRIAGEADTQYF. CDR3 coding DNA: TGTGCCAGTAGTAGTCGTATAGCGGGGGAGGCAGATACGCAGTATTTT. The V and J genes are TRBV19 and TRBJ2-3; 9 bases match TRBD2. Germline V gene data show CDR1 as LNHDA and CDR2 as SQIVND (reference sequence). Trimming cost V 4 bases and J 4 bases; bases outside gene matches: 9. The CDR3 sequence is 16 residues long.

The chain recombines TRBV29-1 with TRBJ2-1, with D tentatively TRBD2 (5 bases). The V end was cut by 5 bases, the J end by 10 bases, with 12 bases between. Germline CDR1 SQVTM, CDR2 ANQGSEA. This CDR3 region has 11 residues. DNA of the CDR3: TGCAGCGTTCAGCTCGGGATAGAGCAGTTCTTC. This sequence encodes CSVQLGIEQFF.

This clone was observed once. The V gene is TRBV16, the J gene TRBJ1-6; TRBD1 matches 10 bases. The length of the CDR3 is 17 residues. With V trimmed by 0 bases and J by 2 bases, 1 base remained unmatched. The germline gives CDR1 KGHSY, CDR2 FQNENV. DNA for the CDR3: TGTGCCAGCAGCCAATCCGGGACAGGGGCCTATAATTCACCCCTCCACTTT. Translated, it gives CASSQSGTGAYNSPLHF. The full variable domain, with the rest looked up from reference TRBV16 and TRBJ1-6, is GEEVAQTPKHLVRGEGQKAKLYCAPIKGHSYVFWYQQVLKNEFKFLISFQNENVFDETGMPKERFSAKCLPNSPCSLEIQATKLEDSAVYFCASSQSGTGAYNSPLHFGNGTRLTVT.

The rearrangement links TRBV19 to TRBJ1-3; a weak D match, TRBD1 (5 bases). The CDR3 totals 14 residues. The V gene's germline CDR1 is LNHDA and CDR2 SQIVND (reference sequence). Trimming pared 7 bases from V and 3 bases from J, leaving 13 bases between. CDR3 nucleotide sequence: TGTGCCAGTACCCCGGGGGTCGTTGGAAACACCATATATTTT. Amino acids: CASTPGVVGNTIYF.

This clone was seen only a few times. The rearrangement joins TRBV19 to TRBJ1-2; the D gene is possibly TRBD1 (5 bases). The CDR3 extends over 11 amino acids. Trimming took 9 bases from V and 1 from J, leaving 6 bases between them. Per germline, CDR1 LNHDA and CDR2 SQIVND (reference sequence). CDR3 protein: CASGHNYGYTF. The CDR3 nucleotides read TGTGCCAGCGGACATAACTATGGCTACACCTTC.

The V gene is TRBV29-1, the J gene TRBJ2-5, with D perhaps matching TRBD1 (5 bases). The germline V gene has CDR1 SQVTM and CDR2 ANQGSEA. V lost 3 bases and J lost 4, with 9 bases in between. The CDR3 has 12 amino acids. CDR3 loop: CSVDQQVETQYF. The CDR3 DNA reads TGCAGCGTTGACCAACAGGTAGAGACCCAGTACTTC.

The J gene is TRBJ1-1, the V gene TRBV5-6, with a weak D call TRBD1 (6 bases). Germline V CDR1 and CDR2: SGHDT, YYEEEE. The germline V and J ends were trimmed by 0 bases and 6 bases, with 12 bases remaining between them. CDR3 length: 14 residues. In DNA form, the CDR3 reads TGTGCCAGCAGCTTGGGGTCAGGGGTCCCTGAAGCTTTCTTT. Its protein is CASSLGSGVPEAFF.